The rows below give T cell receptor beta chains drawn from one sample of a study of blood T cells in healthy people across ages. TCRdb ran MiXCR on the 5' RACE reads and lists one entry per CDR3 protein. Of some 1.4 million distinct CDR3 sequences in the sample, 40% to 50% were seen once. Sequencing was carried out using blood. These receptor sequences come from a woman younger than 30 in good health. Both conserved end residues are part of each CDR3. The D gene is left open where the match is weak.

J	V	D	CDR3
TRBJ2-7	TRBV2	-	CASSQYRSYEQYF
TRBJ2-1	TRBV9	TRBD2	CASSVGGGVNYEQFF
TRBJ1-2	TRBV6-1	-	CASSDRDYGYTF
TRBJ2-7	TRBV12-5	-	CASGIPQGYEQYF
TRBJ2-1	TRBV27	TRBD2	CASSTGGFWPDEQFF
-	TRBV3-1	-	CVSSHNRDLYEQYF
TRBJ2-5	TRBV20-1	TRBD2	CSARGGGGQETQYF
TRBJ2-1	TRBV3-1	-	CASSRKAGSEQFF
TRBJ2-5	TRBV29-1	-	CSVERGEAYQKTQYF
TRBJ1-6	TRBV6-5	-	CASSYYRDKDNSPLHF
TRBJ1-5	TRBV5-1	-	CASSLFSGGNQPQHF
-	TRBV20-1	-	CSALAGKETQYF
TRBJ2-3	TRBV7-9	-	CASSLIAVDTQYF
TRBJ2-6	TRBV4-3	-	CASSQDPSGNGANVLTF
TRBJ2-7	TRBV20-1	TRBD2	CSARGGEGRGYEQYF
TRBJ2-1	TRBV11-2	TRBD2	CASSSGTSGGSGEQFF
TRBJ1-6	TRBV5-1	TRBD1	CASSLDGTGQGASSPLHF